The 11 T cell receptor beta chains presented below share a single source sample, sequenced in a study of cytomegalovirus exposure and HLA in healthy donors (dated by TCRdb to 2017 to 2019). The protocol used for the library was the immunoSEQ multiplex PCR assay. For the multiplex PCR, a mixture combining 60 forward primers for TCR Vbeta segments and 13 reverse primers for TCR Jbeta segments was used. In its TCRdb copy, this immuneACCESS table keeps in-frame sequences only and misses some clones. Where compared with another copy, unresolved V genes explain less than half of these, and the others have no known cause. The sample table records about 160,000 clones; approximately 85% of these occur just once. Around 0.91% of the sample comes from the top ten. Sequences were obtained from PBMCs. These receptors were obtained from a girl aged 2 to 10 in good health and CMV-seropositive.

The V and J genes are TRBV5-1 and TRBJ2-7, with TRBD1 matching over 7 bases. CDR1 SGHRS and CDR2 YFSETQ come from the germline V gene. The CDR3 is 14 amino acids. The V gene end was trimmed by 4 bases and the J gene end by 0 bases; junction bases not matched to a gene: 4. CDR3 residues: CASSPGQSSYEQYF. The DNA of the CDR3 is TGCGCCAGCAGCCCGGGACAGAGCTCCTACGAGCAGTACTTC.

The V and J genes are TRBV5-8 and TRBJ1-5, with D unresolved. This CDR3 has 14 amino acids. The germline CDR1 and CDR2 sequences are SGHTS and YDEGEE. V dropped 2 bases and J dropped 8 bases, with 14 bases sitting between them. The CDR3 region has the DNA TGTGCCAGCAGCTTAAGGCGCCGGGATAAGCCCCAGCATTTT. Protein product: CASSLRRRDKPQHF. Combining the CDR3 with reference TRBV5-8 and TRBJ1-5 gives the whole variable domain EAGVTQSPTHLIKTRGQQATLRCSPISGHTSVYWYQQALGLGLQFLLWYDEGEERNRGNFPPRFSGRQFPNYSSELNVNALELEDSALYLCASSLRRRDKPQHFGDGTRLSIL.

This clone was counted once. This sequence joins TRBV2 and TRBJ2-7, with no clear D. This CDR3 contains 16 residues. Germline values: CDR1 SNHLY, CDR2 FYNNEI. The V end was cut by 0 bases, the J end by 3 bases, with 15 bases between. The CDR3 nucleotides read TGTGCCAGCAGTGAAGCGCTTCTAGAGGTTATCTACGAGCAGTACTTC. It codes for CASSEALLEVIYEQYF.

J is TRBJ2-2 and V is TRBV27, with a weak D call TRBD2 (5 bases). This CDR3 contains 12 residues. Looked up from germline, CDR1 is MNHEY and CDR2 is SMNVEV (reference sequence). The V end was cut by 7 bases, the J end by 4 bases, with 7 bases between. CDR3 nucleotides: TGTGCCAGCACTAGCCCCACCGGGGAGCTGTTTTTT. Translating gives CASTSPTGELFF.

V and J are TRBV4-2 and TRBJ2-3; D is perhaps TRBD2 (6 bases). The CDR3 contains 16 residues. CDR1 is LGHNA, CDR2 YNFKEQ, per germline. Trimming pared 1 base from V and 2 bases from J, leaving 13 bases between. The CDR3 bases are TGTGCCAGCAGCCAAGCGGCGGGGATCAACACAGATACGCAGTATTTT. Its protein is CASSQAAGINTDTQYF.

The chain employs TRBV7-2 and TRBJ1-6; D uncertain. CDR1 and CDR2 (germline): SGHTA, FQGNSA. With 5 bases removed from V and 14 bases from J, the gap between germline ends came to 22 bases. The CDR3 length is 15 residues. This CDR3 is CASSRDPGRETSLHF. For the CDR3, the DNA is TGTGCCAGCAGCCGGGATCCCGGTCGGGAAACGTCCCTCCACTTT.

V usage is TRBV10-3 and J usage is TRBJ2-3; possible D gene TRBD2, 6 bases. The CDR3 has 14 residues. V lost 8 bases to trimming and J lost 0 bases, with 12 bases between them. The germline V gene encodes CDR1 ENHRY and CDR2 SYGVKD. DNA of the CDR3: TGTGCCATCTTAGCGGATGCTAGCACAGATACGCAGTATTTT. Translated, it gives CAILADASTDTQYF.

The genes are TRBV13 and TRBJ1-4; a possible D gene is TRBD1 (5 bases). The V end lost 6 bases, the J end lost 4 bases, and 12 bases lay between the germline ends. CDR3 length: 14 residues. Germline loops: CDR1 PRHDT, CDR2 FYEKMQ (reference sequence). Here the CDR3 reads CASRFRGGNEKLFF. In nucleotides, the CDR3 is TGTGCCAGCAGATTCCGGGGGGGTAATGAAAAACTGTTTTTT. The variable domain in full, completed from reference TRBV13 and TRBJ1-4, reads AAGVIQSPRHLIKEKRETATLKCYPIPRHDTVYWYQQGPGQDPQFLISFYEKMQSDKGSIPDRFSAQQFSDYHSELNMSSLELGDSALYFCASRFRGGNEKLFFGSGTQLSVL.

As for this clone: This specimen includes other DNA sequences encoding the same CDR3. This chain connects TRBV30 to TRBJ2-1; a weak D match, TRBD2 (5 bases). This CDR3 spans 11 amino acids. The V gene lost 0 bases and the J gene lost 9 bases, with 6 bases spanning the gap. Germline V gene data show CDR1 as GTSNPN and CDR2 as SVGIG (reference sequence). The DNA for the CDR3 is TGTGCCTGGAGTGTACGGGGTGAGCAGTTCTTC. Translated: CAWSVRGEQFF.

The chain couples TRBV6-5 to TRBJ2-7; maybe TRBD1 (7 bases). Germline lookup yields CDR1 MNHEY and CDR2 SVGAGI. This CDR3 spans 14 amino acids. V shed 2 bases and J shed 3 bases, with 11 bases lying between them. CDR3 nucleotides: TGTGCCAGCAGTTACGCGGGACAGTTCTACGAGCAGTACTTC. It codes for CASSYAGQFYEQYF.

V is TRBV9 and J is TRBJ2-5, with D possibly matching TRBD1 (6 bases). From germline, CDR1 is SGDLS and CDR2 YYNGEE. This CDR3 is built from 13 residues. Trimming stripped 5 bases from V and 4 bases from J, with 12 bases between. Here the CDR3 reads CASRATGGETQYF. CDR3 bases: TGTGCCAGCAGAGCGACAGGTGGAGAGACCCAGTACTTC.